These 32 T cell receptor beta chains share one sample of origin, sequenced in a study of blood T cell repertoires in COVID-19. Here immunoSEQ multiplex PCR was the method, and the copy in TCRdb shows in-frame clones only, minus some. Here the sample spans over 250,000 clones, approximately 89% being singletons. The sample taken for sequencing was peripheral blood. The receptors originated from a woman aged 70-85 years with COVID-19, enrolled during active disease.

The genes are TRBV29-1 and TRBJ2-3, with TRBD1 matching over 8 bases. Germline trimming cut 6 bases from V and 4 bases from J; bases unmatched to any gene: 3. Germline values: CDR1 SQVTM, CDR2 ANQGSEA. CDR3 length: 12 residues. The CDR3 nucleotides are TGCAGCGTCAGACAGGGGTCAGATACGCAGTATTTT. Translating it yields CSVRQGSDTQYF.

This chain uses TRBV19 with TRBJ2-3, with TRBD2 matching over 7 bases. CDR1 and CDR2 (germline): LNHDA, SQIVND (reference sequence). Germline trimming cut 3 bases from V and 3 bases from J; bases unmatched to any gene: 6. The CDR3 extends over 15 amino acids. CDR3 coding DNA: TGTGCCAGTAGTATTTCGCGGGGGTTGACAGATACGCAGTATTTT. Its protein product is CASSISRGLTDTQYF.

This chain links TRBV2 with TRBJ2-6, with 7 bases aligning to TRBD1. V gave up 6 bases and J gave up 3 bases; unmatched junction bases: 2. CDR1 is SNHLY and CDR2 is FYNNEI in the germline V gene. There are 14 residues in the CDR3. For the CDR3, the DNA is TGTGCCAGCAGGACAGGGAGTGGGGCCAACGTCCTGACTTTC. It is translated as CASRTGSGANVLTF.

The chain carries TRBV28 and TRBJ1-4; 9 bases agree with TRBD1. Germline V lookup: CDR1 MDHEN, CDR2 SYDVKM. Trimming at V came to 5 bases and at J to 7 bases, leaving 11 bases not matched to a gene. CDR3 length: 16 residues. CDR3 nucleotides: TGTGCCAGCAGTCTGGGATTCGGGACAGGGAGTGAAAAACTGTTTTTT. Protein sequence: CASSLGFGTGSEKLFF.

This chain connects TRBV5-4 to TRBJ2-1, with 7 nucleotides matching TRBD2. The CDR3 is 15 amino acids. Germline CDR1 is SGHNT and CDR2 is YYREEE (reference sequence). The junction had 10 bases not matched to a gene; V was cut back by 4 bases and J by 6 bases. CDR3 coding DNA: TGTGCCAGCAGCGGGGCCGGGACTACTATCAATGAGCAGTTCTTC. This gives the protein CASSGAGTTINEQFF.

V usage is TRBV5-1 and J usage is TRBJ2-3, with 8 bases aligning to TRBD1. CDR3 length: 17 residues. The junction had 10 bases not matched to a gene; V was cut back by 0 bases and J by 4 bases. In germline, CDR1 is SGHRS, CDR2 YFSETQ. For the CDR3, the DNA is TGCGCCAGCAGCTTGGAGTACTCGGACAGGGCCGCAGATACGCAGTATTTT. Translation gives CASSLEYSDRAADTQYF.

The chain has TRBV9 and TRBJ2-7; tentatively, D is TRBD2 (7 bases). The CDR3 is 16 residues long. In germline, CDR1 is SGDLS, CDR2 YYNGEE. V lost 2 bases, J lost 2 bases, and 17 bases lay in between. The CDR3 DNA reads as TGTGCCAGCAGCGTGGGGGAGGGACACTCCGCCTACGAGCAGTACTTC. Protein: CASSVGEGHSAYEQYF. The entire variable domain, with the rest obtained from reference TRBV9 and TRBJ2-7, is as follows: DSGVTQTPKHLITATGQRVTLRCSPRSGDLSVYWYQQSLDQGLQFLIQYYNGEERAKGNILERFSAQQFPDLHSELNLSSLELGDSALYFCASSVGEGHSAYEQYFGPGTRLTVT.

The chain links TRBV30 to TRBJ1-1; D perhaps matches TRBD1 (5 bases). The CDR3 length is 13 residues. CDR1 is GTSNPN, CDR2 SVGIG, per germline (reference sequence). V gave up 0 bases and J gave up 3 bases, with 8 bases separating them. CDR3 bases: TGTGCCTGGAGTGTCACAGGATACACTGAAGCTTTCTTT. Protein sequence: CAWSVTGYTEAFF.

The rearrangement joins TRBV15 to TRBJ1-1; possible D gene TRBD1, 5 bases. Germline CDR1 and CDR2: LNHNV and YYDKDF (reference sequence). The V end was cut by 1 base, the J end by 7 bases, with 16 bases between. The CDR3 totals 15 residues. This chain's CDR3 is CATSRAWQGLYEAFF. In DNA, the CDR3 is TGTGCCACCAGCAGAGCTTGGCAGGGCCTTTATGAAGCTTTCTTT.

The rearrangement joins TRBV24-1 to TRBJ1-5, with D perhaps TRBD1 (6 bases). Germline loops: CDR1 KGHDR, CDR2 SFDVKD. This CDR3 has 15 amino acids. Between the trimmed V and J ends, which lost 4 bases and 4 bases, there was a span of 13 bases. CDR3 amino acids: CATSETGTFNQPQHF. The CDR3 nucleotides read TGTGCCACCAGTGAAACCGGGACATTTAATCAGCCCCAGCATTTT.

In its sample, this clone was seen a few times. The CDR3 spells CASSSRLAGDSYEQYF. For the CDR3, the DNA is TGTGCCAGCAGCTCCAGACTAGCGGGAGATTCCTACGAGCAGTACTTC. The rearrangement uses TRBV5-6 and TRBJ2-7; 12 bases agree with TRBD2. The V gene end was trimmed by 3 bases and the J gene end by 1 base; junction bases not matched to a gene: 5. Germline lookup yields CDR1 SGHDT and CDR2 YYEEEE. The CDR3 loop spans 16 amino acids.

The count of this clone is one. The rearrangement uses TRBV6-6 and TRBJ2-7; TRBD2 matches at 7 bases. Germline CDR1 reads MNHNY; CDR2 reads SVGAGI (reference sequence). CDR3 size: 13 residues. The trim removed 3 bases at V and 7 bases at J, leaving 6 bases unmatched. The CDR3 protein is CASSYAREGEQYF. Written as DNA, the CDR3 is TGTGCCAGCAGTTATGCTAGGGAGGGGGAGCAGTACTTC.

The gene calls are TRBV15 and TRBJ1-6; 9 bases map to TRBD1. The CDR3 is 15 amino acids. V lost 1 base to trimming and J lost 14 bases; unmatched junction nucleotides: 9. CDR1 is LNHNV and CDR2 is YYDKDF in the germline V gene (reference sequence). The DNA of the CDR3 is TGTGCCACCAGCAGAGGACAGGGGGGATTAATTTCCCTCCACTTT. It specifies CATSRGQGGLISLHF.

J is TRBJ1-3 and V is TRBV30; 8 bases map to TRBD1. CDR3 length: 15 amino acids. CDR1 and CDR2 (germline): GTSNPN, SVGIG (reference sequence). V lost 2 bases and J lost 0; bases outside the gene matches: 3. The CDR3 region is CAWSMDRVSGNTIYF. For the CDR3, the DNA is TGTGCCTGGAGTATGGACAGGGTCTCTGGAAACACCATATATTTT.

The gene calls are TRBV6-4 and TRBJ2-1, with D possibly being TRBD2 (6 bases). This CDR3 region has 15 residues. The germline V gene has CDR1 MRHNA and CDR2 SNTAGT. V was shortened by 4 bases and J by 6 bases, with 16 bases between the two germline ends. This chain's CDR3 is CASSVSGLPSNEQFF. CDR3 nucleotide sequence: TGTGCCAGCAGTGTATCGGGACTCCCTTCCAATGAGCAGTTCTTC.

This chain links TRBV28 with TRBJ1-2; 7 bases line up with TRBD1. The CDR3 is 14 amino acids. Per germline, CDR1 MDHEN and CDR2 SYDVKM. The trim removed 4 bases at V and 9 bases at J, leaving 11 bases unmatched. The CDR3 region has the DNA TGTGCCAGCAGTTCCGGTACCTTACAGGGGAGCTACACCTTC. Translating gives CASSSGTLQGSYTF.

This chain connects TRBV6-1 to TRBJ2-7; D possibly corresponds to TRBD2 (6 bases). From germline, CDR1 is MNHNS and CDR2 SASEGT. Trimming shortened V by 1 base and J by 4 bases, and 17 bases separated the two germline ends. The CDR3 length is 16 residues. This chain's CDR3 is CASSEVLVGSSYEQYF. The CDR3 DNA follows: TGTGCCAGCAGTGAAGTGTTGGTCGGGAGTTCGTACGAGCAGTACTTC.

A single count supports this clone. CDR3 residues: CASGLQGLGEKLFF. The CDR3 DNA reads TGTGCCAGCGGGCTACAGGGTCTGGGTGAAAAACTGTTTTTT. This rearrangement joins TRBV5-8 to TRBJ1-4; weak D call: TRBD1 (6 bases). This CDR3 spans 14 amino acids. The V gene's germline CDR1 is SGHTS and CDR2 YDEGEE. Trimming left V 7 bases short and J 7 bases short, with 17 bases between. The whole variable domain, filled in from reference TRBV5-8 and TRBJ1-4, reads EAGVTQSPTHLIKTRGQQATLRCSPISGHTSVYWYQQALGLGLQFLLWYDEGEERNRGNFPPRFSGRQFPNYSSELNVNALELEDSALYLCASGLQGLGEKLFFGSGTQLSVL.

V and J are TRBV6-5 and TRBJ2-7; D gene uncertain. Germline values: CDR1 MNHEY, CDR2 SVGAGI. V was shortened by 6 bases and J by 3 bases, with 15 bases between the two germline ends. The CDR3 has 14 amino acids. The CDR3 here is CASRPLIDIYEQYF. CDR3 DNA sequence: TGTGCCAGCAGACCCCTGATAGATATCTACGAGCAGTACTTC.

CDR3 bases: TGTGCCACTGGACAGGGTCCGGATCAGGGCTACACCTTC. This gives the protein CATGQGPDQGYTF. The rearrangement uses TRBV2 and TRBJ1-2, with 8 bases lining up with TRBD1. V was clipped by 10 bases and J by 8 bases; unmatched bases: 12. Germline lookup yields CDR1 SNHLY and CDR2 FYNNEI. The CDR3 sequence is 13 residues long. Together with reference TRBV2 and TRBJ1-2, the CDR3 gives the full variable domain: EPEVTQTPSHQVTQMGQEVILRCVPISNHLYFYWYRQILGQKVEFLVSFYNNEISEKSEIFDDQFSVERPDGSNFTLKIRSTKLEDSAMYFCATGQGPDQGYTFGSGTRLTVV.

The V gene is TRBV27, the J gene TRBJ2-1; 11 bases line up with TRBD2. This CDR3 contains 15 residues. Germline CDR1 reads MNHEY; CDR2 reads SMNVEV (reference sequence). Trimming cost V 1 base and J 5 bases; bases outside gene matches: 1. This chain's CDR3 is CASSLLGLADNEQFF. The CDR3 nucleotides are TGTGCCAGCAGTTTATTGGGACTAGCGGACAATGAGCAGTTCTTC.

The genes are TRBV7-2 and TRBJ2-7, with D maybe TRBD2 (5 bases). This CDR3 has 14 residues. With 5 bases removed from V and 3 bases from J, the gap between germline ends came to 14 bases. Germline V gives CDR1 SGHTA, CDR2 FQGNSA. The CDR3 sequence: CASSPGSVYYEQYF. The CDR3 coding sequence is TGTGCCAGCAGCCCAGGTAGCGTATACTACGAGCAGTACTTC.

The V call is TRBV7-9, the J call TRBJ2-1, with 9 bases identical to TRBD2. This CDR3 comprises 16 residues. The germline CDR1 and CDR2 sequences are SEHNR and FQNEAQ (reference sequence). Trimming cost V 4 bases and J 2 bases; bases outside gene matches: 6. The CDR3 region is CASSSRLAETYNEQFF. The CDR3 DNA is TGTGCCAGCAGCTCCCGACTAGCGGAAACCTACAATGAGCAGTTCTTC.

The V call is TRBV6-2 or TRBV6-3, the J call TRBJ1-2; D call uncertain. This CDR3 is built from 13 residues. Germline assignment: CDR1 MNHEY and CDR2 SVGEGT. V gave up 4 bases and J gave up 3 bases, with 9 bases separating them. CDR3 residues: CASSSDWYYGYTF. For the CDR3, the DNA is TGTGCCAGCAGTTCCGACTGGTACTATGGCTACACCTTC.

The chain combines TRBV2 with TRBJ1-5, with 8 bases identical to TRBD1. J was trimmed by 4 bases and V by 6 bases; bases with no gene match: 2. CDR1 and CDR2 from the germline V gene are SNHLY and FYNNEI. CDR3 length: 13 amino acids. The CDR3 loop is CASRGQVNQPQHF. In nucleotides, the CDR3 is TGTGCCAGCAGGGGACAGGTAAATCAGCCCCAGCATTTT.

This clone showed up just once. V and J are TRBV28 and TRBJ1-3; D is ambiguous. The CDR3 is 13 amino acids. With 5 bases removed from V and 0 bases from J, the gap between germline ends came to 5 bases. Germline CDR1 reads MDHEN; CDR2 reads SYDVKM. The DNA of the CDR3 is TGTGCCAGCAGTCACAACTCTGGAAACACCATATATTTT. It specifies CASSHNSGNTIYF. Full variable domain (missing parts from reference TRBV28 and TRBJ1-3): DVKVTQSSRYLVKRTGEKVFLECVQDMDHENMFWYRQDPGLGLRLIYFSYDVKMKEKGDIPEGYSVSREKKERFSLILESASTNQTSMYLCASSHNSGNTIYFGEGSWLTVV.

This rearrangement joins TRBV25-1 to TRBJ1-2; D is ambiguous. The germline gives CDR1 MGHDK, CDR2 SYGVNS. V dropped 6 bases and J dropped 1 base, with 9 bases sitting between them. The CDR3 covers 13 residues. The CDR3 DNA reads TGTGCCAGCAGAAGTAACAGTAACTATGGCTACACCTTC. Amino acid sequence: CASRSNSNYGYTF.

This chain uses TRBV6-5 with TRBJ2-1; no clear D. Trimming took 6 bases from V and 2 from J, leaving 14 bases between them. The CDR3 is made up of 15 amino acids. The germline gives CDR1 MNHEY, CDR2 SVGAGI. CDR3 sequence: CASRPPNPTYNEQFF. CDR3 sequence (DNA): TGTGCCAGCAGGCCCCCCAACCCTACCTACAATGAGCAGTTCTTC.

The rearrangement uses TRBV4-1 and TRBJ2-1; 9 positions match TRBD2. CDR3 length: 15 amino acids. Germline V gene data show CDR1 as MGHRA and CDR2 as YSYEKL. Trimming at V came to 1 base and at J to 6 bases, leaving 4 bases not matched to a gene. CDR3 region: CASSQGIAGANEQFF. The CDR3 coding sequence is TGCGCCAGCAGCCAAGGAATAGCGGGAGCCAATGAGCAGTTCTTC.

V and J are TRBV2 and TRBJ1-6, with D uncertain. The V end was cut by 0 bases, the J end by 0 bases, with 12 bases between. The CDR3 spans 18 residues. Germline lookup yields CDR1 SNHLY and CDR2 FYNNEI. The CDR3 loop reads CASSEALLGSSYNSPLHF. Written as DNA, the CDR3 is TGTGCCAGCAGTGAAGCGCTTTTAGGGAGCTCCTATAATTCACCCCTCCACTTT.

J is TRBJ2-2 and V is TRBV9; tentatively, D is TRBD2 (6 bases). There are 18 residues in the CDR3. Trimming took off 3 bases at V and 0 bases at J, with 18 bases between the two ends. Germline loops: CDR1 SGDLS, CDR2 YYNGEE. In DNA, the CDR3 is TGTGCCAGCAGCGCGCAGGTGGGGGGTTCCGCGAACACCGGGGAGCTGTTTTTT. Translating gives CASSAQVGGSANTGELFF.

The V gene is TRBV19, the J gene TRBJ2-7; 9 positions agree with TRBD1. The germline gives CDR1 LNHDA, CDR2 SQIVND (reference sequence). J was trimmed by 1 base and V by 7 bases; bases with no gene match: 8. This CDR3 is 15 amino acids long. Here the CDR3 DNA reads TGTGCCAGTAACCCCGGGACAGGGAGATCCTACGAGCAGTACTTC. It encodes CASNPGTGRSYEQYF.